One sample yielded the 28 T cell receptor beta chains listed below, sequenced in a study of CD8 T cells in Susac syndrome. RNA, at 0.5 to 1 ug, was reverse transcribed with random hexamers. In TCRdb, the immunoSEQ multiplex PCR reads were re-called with MiXCR into one record per CDR3 protein. Among a few hundred thousand distinct CDR3 sequences listed, 92% were seen once. Sequenced material: CD8+ T cells from PBMCs. The source is a human donor with multiple sclerosis.

The chain recombines TRBV9 with TRBJ2-2, with 9 bases identical to TRBD2. Germline CDR1 and CDR2: SGDLS and YYNGEE. V dropped 0 bases and J dropped 1; count of bases not matched to a gene: 1. The CDR3 sequence is 16 residues long. In DNA, the CDR3 is TGTGCCAGCAGCGTAGGACTAGCGGAGAACACCGGGGAGCTGTTTTTT. Encoded protein: CASSVGLAENTGELFF.

This chain uses TRBV9 with TRBJ2-3; D is perhaps TRBD1 (6 bases). Trimming removed 2 bases at V and 11 bases at J, with 15 bases between. The CDR3 sequence is 13 residues long. Per germline, CDR1 SGDLS and CDR2 YYNGEE. CDR3 sequence (DNA): TGTGCCAGCAGCGTCCCGGGACATAGGAAGCAGTATTTT. This gives the protein CASSVPGHRKQYF.

The CDR3 protein is CASSGGLAGGTQYF. The CDR3 region has the DNA TGTGCCAGCAGCGGGGGACTAGCGGGGGGTACGCAGTATTTT. The chain has TRBV9 and TRBJ2-3; TRBD2 agrees at 15 bases. V shed 3 bases and J 8 bases; nucleotides not matched to a gene: 1. Germline V lookup: CDR1 SGDLS, CDR2 YYNGEE. The CDR3 runs to 14 residues.

DNA of the CDR3: TGCAGTCCTCCGTATAGACGTAACAATGAGCAGTTCTTC. Residues: CSPPYRRNNEQFF. The gene calls are TRBV20-1 and TRBJ2-1; D remains unclear. The germline gives CDR1 DFQATT, CDR2 SNEGSKA (reference sequence). The length of the CDR3 is 13 residues. Trimming stripped 8 bases from V and 5 bases from J, with 16 bases between.

This clonotype was counted once. V usage is TRBV4-3 and J usage is TRBJ2-3, with D maybe TRBD2 (6 bases). V was clipped by 1 base and J by 1 base, with 18 bases between them. The V gene's germline CDR1 is LGHNA and CDR2 YSLEER. The CDR3 extends over 18 amino acids. The CDR3 region is CASSQVGRRERGTDTQYF. In DNA form, the CDR3 reads TGCGCCAGCAGCCAAGTGGGACGGCGGGAAAGGGGCACAGATACGCAGTATTTT.

The chain is built from TRBV27 and TRBJ1-5, with unresolved D. The germline V gene has CDR1 MNHEY and CDR2 SMNVEV (reference sequence). Trimming cost V 1 base and J 6 bases, with 10 bases left between them. The CDR3 extends over 14 amino acids. The CDR3 reads CASSLLAGLQPQHF. CDR3 bases: TGTGCCAGCAGTTTATTGGCAGGTCTTCAGCCCCAGCATTTT.

The V call is TRBV19, the J call TRBJ2-2, with D possibly TRBD1 on 5 matching bases. Germline assignment: CDR1 LNHDA and CDR2 SQIVND (reference sequence). The CDR3 is 14 amino acids. V lost 5 bases, J lost 6 bases, and 13 bases lay in between. The CDR3 DNA sequence: TGTGCCAGTAGTGGTCAGGGTGTGGCCGGGGAGCTGTTTTTT. Protein sequence: CASSGQGVAGELFF.

This chain joins TRBV12-3 or TRBV12-4 and TRBJ2-5; a weak D match, TRBD2 (7 bases). The V gene lost 4 bases and the J gene lost 2 bases, with 17 bases spanning the gap. The CDR3 runs to 16 residues. The CDR3 spells CASSSAWGRGQETQYF. CDR3 sequence (DNA): TGTGCCAGCAGTTCCGCCTGGGGGAGGGGGCAAGAGACCCAGTACTTC.

The gene calls are TRBV6-5 and TRBJ2-1; 13 nucleotides match TRBD2. Germline CDR1 reads MNHEY; CDR2 reads SVGAGI. The CDR3 totals 17 residues. The V and J ends lost 2 bases and 5 bases, in that order; junction bases with no gene match: 6. In DNA, the CDR3 is TGTGCCAGCAGTTACAGGACTAGCGGGAGAGTGAACAATGAGCAGTTCTTC. Its translation: CASSYRTSGRVNNEQFF.

V and J are TRBV27 and TRBJ2-2; D may correspond to TRBD1 or TRBD2 (5 bases each). The ends were cut back, 6 bases at V and 8 bases at J, with 13 bases in the middle. Germline assignment: CDR1 MNHEY and CDR2 SMNVEV (reference sequence). The CDR3 is 13 amino acids. This CDR3 is CASSPMGVGELFF. The CDR3 DNA is TGTGCCAGCAGCCCGATGGGGGTTGGGGAGCTGTTTTTT.

The chain links TRBV7-2 to TRBJ2-2; either TRBD1 or TRBD2 may fit D (5 bases each). Germline-derived CDR1 and CDR2 are SGHTA and FQGNSA. The CDR3 length is 15 residues. The V end lost 5 bases, the J end lost 8 bases, and 18 bases lay between the germline ends. The CDR3 region is CASSVPGPPRGELFF. CDR3 in DNA: TGTGCCAGCAGCGTACCGGGACCCCCTCGGGGGGAGCTGTTTTTT.

This chain joins TRBV7-2 and TRBJ2-1; 8 bases are a match to TRBD2. V lost 1 base and J lost 4; bases outside the gene matches: 6. The CDR3 consists of 16 residues. The germline gives CDR1 SGHTA, CDR2 FQGNSA. CDR3 amino acids: CASSLVLAEVYNEQFF. The CDR3 bases are TGTGCCAGCAGCTTAGTACTAGCGGAAGTATACAATGAGCAGTTCTTC. Full variable domain (rest looked up from reference TRBV7-2 and TRBJ2-1): GAGVSQSPSNKVTEKGKDVELRCDPISGHTALYWYRQSLGQGLEFLIYFQGNSAPDKSGLPSDRFSAERTGGSVSTLTIQRTQQEDSAVYLCASSLVLAEVYNEQFFGPGTRLTVL.

This chain connects TRBV29-1 to TRBJ2-2, with 9 bases lining up with TRBD1. J was trimmed by 7 bases and V by 4 bases; bases with no gene match: 10. The CDR3 loop spans 15 amino acids. Germline-derived CDR1 and CDR2 are SQVTM and ANQGSEA. CDR3 sequence reads: CSVGGGTGLFGELFF. Written as DNA, the CDR3 is TGCAGCGTTGGGGGGGGGACAGGGCTTTTCGGGGAGCTGTTTTTT.

This chain joins TRBV27 and TRBJ1-5, with 9 bases lining up with TRBD1. Looked up from germline, CDR1 is MNHEY and CDR2 is SMNVEV (reference sequence). The CDR3 is made up of 17 amino acids. This chain's CDR3 is CLTPRGQGISVPPPQHF. CDR3 nucleotides: TGTCTCACTCCCAGGGGACAGGGAATTTCGGTACCTCCGCCCCAGCATTTT.

The chain couples TRBV3-1 to TRBJ1-3, with no clear D. V dropped 3 bases and J dropped 1 base, with 10 bases sitting between them. Germline V gene sequence: CDR1 LGHDT, CDR2 YNNKEL (reference sequence). The CDR3 loop spans 15 amino acids. CDR3 DNA sequence: TGTGCCAGCAGCCACTACACAGCTTCTGGAAACACCATATATTTT. Its translation: CASSHYTASGNTIYF.

This chain links TRBV3-1 with TRBJ2-1; possible D gene TRBD2, 5 bases. The CDR3 loop spans 19 amino acids. From germline, CDR1 is LGHDT and CDR2 YNNKEL (reference sequence). V was shortened by 0 bases and J by 0 bases, with 18 bases between the two germline ends. The CDR3 coding sequence is TGTGCCAGCAGCCAAGAAACCAGTTCCCCGGGATTCTCCTACAATGAGCAGTTCTTC. As protein: CASSQETSSPGFSYNEQFF.

The chain uses TRBV2 and TRBJ1-2, with D maybe TRBD1 (6 bases). This CDR3 has 16 amino acids. Looked up from germline, CDR1 is SNHLY and CDR2 is FYNNEI. V dropped 7 bases and J dropped 1 base, with 19 bases sitting between them. The CDR3 DNA follows: TGTGCCAGCACCACACGACAGGACCGGGGTAACTATGGCTACACCTTC. This gives the protein CASTTRQDRGNYGYTF.

This clonotype has a single count. The CDR3 nucleotides read TGTGCCAGCAGCCCTGGGACTAGCGGGATTACCGGGGAGCTGTTTTTT. Protein sequence: CASSPGTSGITGELFF. The rearrangement links TRBV12-3 or TRBV12-4 to TRBJ2-2; 13 bases agree with TRBD2. V shed 6 bases and J 5 bases; nucleotides not matched to a gene: 6. CDR3 length: 16 residues.

This clonotype was found once. The rearrangement links TRBV27 to TRBJ2-1; 12 bases fit TRBD2. Germline V gene data show CDR1 as MNHEY and CDR2 as SMNVEV (reference sequence). Trimming removed 6 bases from V and 6 bases from J; junction bases left unmatched: 6. The CDR3 extends over 15 amino acids. The CDR3 sequence is CASRPGTSGLNEQFF. DNA for the CDR3: TGTGCCAGCAGGCCCGGGACTAGCGGGCTCAATGAGCAGTTCTTC.

The gene calls are TRBV6-5 and TRBJ1-2; D call uncertain. The CDR3 covers 14 residues. Trimming removed 6 bases from V and 6 bases from J, with 17 bases in between. CDR1 is MNHEY and CDR2 is SVGAGI in the germline V gene. The CDR3 DNA is TGTGCCAGCAGCTCCGCGGGCGAGGGTAATGGCTACACCTTC. Translated: CASSSAGEGNGYTF.

V and J are TRBV4-2 and TRBJ2-1, with D tentatively TRBD2 (6 bases). The ends were cut back, 2 bases at V and 4 bases at J, with 12 bases in the middle. The length of the CDR3 is 15 residues. Germline V lookup: CDR1 LGHNA, CDR2 YNFKEQ. The DNA for the CDR3 is TGTGCCAGCAGCCAATGGCTAGCGCTTTACAATGAGCAGTTCTTC. Translating it yields CASSQWLALYNEQFF.

This clonotype occurred once. The chain combines TRBV6-5 with TRBJ2-3; D gene uncertain. From germline, CDR1 is MNHEY and CDR2 SVGAGI. V shed 10 bases and J shed 3 bases, with 14 bases lying between them. The CDR3 runs 13 residues. CDR3 sequence: CATIDRMTDTQYF. CDR3 nucleotides: TGTGCCACCATCGACCGAATGACAGATACGCAGTATTTT.

The chain has TRBV6-5 and TRBJ2-7; the match to TRBD2 covers 7 bases. Germline CDR1 and CDR2: MNHEY and SVGAGI. Unmatched junction bases numbered 4, after V lost 5 bases and J lost 6 bases. CDR3 length: 12 residues. The CDR3 DNA sequence: TGTGCCAGCAGTCCGGGGGGTTCCGAGCAGTACTTC. Its protein is CASSPGGSEQYF.

V gene TRBV27 combines with J gene TRBJ1-1; TRBD1 might be the D (5 bases). The germline CDR1 and CDR2 sequences are MNHEY and SMNVEV (reference sequence). The CDR3 consists of 13 residues. The V end was cut by 0 bases, the J end by 6 bases, with 8 bases between. CDR3 nucleotide sequence: TGTGCCAGCAGTTTATCCAGGGTGGCTGAAGCTTTCTTT. This sequence encodes CASSLSRVAEAFF.

The rearrangement joins TRBV6-5 to TRBJ2-3; D is perhaps TRBD2 (6 bases). V was cut by 0 bases and J by 1 base, with 17 bases left in between. Germline loops: CDR1 MNHEY, CDR2 SVGAGI. The CDR3 is made up of 18 amino acids. CDR3 coding DNA: TGTGCCAGCAGTTACTCGACGGGCGGGGAGCGAGGCACAGATACGCAGTATTTT. Its translation is CASSYSTGGERGTDTQYF.

V is TRBV12-3 or TRBV12-4 and J is TRBJ2-3, with D possibly being TRBD2 (6 bases). CDR3 size: 15 residues. V was shortened by 6 bases and J by 4 bases, with 17 bases between the two germline ends. The CDR3 is CASSDLAIAPDTQYF. The CDR3 DNA follows: TGTGCCAGCAGCGACCTAGCGATTGCCCCAGATACGCAGTATTTT.

The chain has TRBV12-3 or TRBV12-4 and TRBJ2-7, with 8 bases that match TRBD2. The V segment lost 5 bases and the J segment 5 bases; nucleotides outside the gene matches: 8. The CDR3 consists of 14 residues. The CDR3: CASSPGTSSNEQYF. DNA for the CDR3: TGTGCCAGCAGTCCCGGGACTAGTTCAAACGAGCAGTACTTC.

This clonotype came up a few times. The chain couples TRBV5-6 to TRBJ1-2; D uncertain. The V end was cut by 2 bases, the J end by 3 bases, with 8 bases between. Germline V lookup: CDR1 SGHDT, CDR2 YYEEEE. The CDR3 is 13 residues long. In DNA, the CDR3 is TGTGCCAGCAGCTTAGGGCAGGACTATGGCTACACCTTC. This sequence encodes CASSLGQDYGYTF.